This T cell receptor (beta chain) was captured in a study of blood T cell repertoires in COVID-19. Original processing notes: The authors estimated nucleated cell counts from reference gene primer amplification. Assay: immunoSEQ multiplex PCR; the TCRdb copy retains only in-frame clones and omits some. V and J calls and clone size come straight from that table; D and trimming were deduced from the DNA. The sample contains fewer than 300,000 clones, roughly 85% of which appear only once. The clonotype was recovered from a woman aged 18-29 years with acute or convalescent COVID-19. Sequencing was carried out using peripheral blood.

The DNA for the CDR3 is TGCAGCGCTGAGACCGCCGGGACAGGGGAAGATTCGGGCTATGGCTACACCTTC. This encodes CSAETAGTGEDSGYGYTF. This chain uses TRBV29-1 with TRBJ1-2; 10 nucleotides line up with TRBD1. V shed 7 bases, J shed 4 bases, and the junction held 21 bases outside the gene matches. The germline V gene encodes CDR1 SQVTM and CDR2 ANQGSEA. This CDR3 comprises 18 residues.